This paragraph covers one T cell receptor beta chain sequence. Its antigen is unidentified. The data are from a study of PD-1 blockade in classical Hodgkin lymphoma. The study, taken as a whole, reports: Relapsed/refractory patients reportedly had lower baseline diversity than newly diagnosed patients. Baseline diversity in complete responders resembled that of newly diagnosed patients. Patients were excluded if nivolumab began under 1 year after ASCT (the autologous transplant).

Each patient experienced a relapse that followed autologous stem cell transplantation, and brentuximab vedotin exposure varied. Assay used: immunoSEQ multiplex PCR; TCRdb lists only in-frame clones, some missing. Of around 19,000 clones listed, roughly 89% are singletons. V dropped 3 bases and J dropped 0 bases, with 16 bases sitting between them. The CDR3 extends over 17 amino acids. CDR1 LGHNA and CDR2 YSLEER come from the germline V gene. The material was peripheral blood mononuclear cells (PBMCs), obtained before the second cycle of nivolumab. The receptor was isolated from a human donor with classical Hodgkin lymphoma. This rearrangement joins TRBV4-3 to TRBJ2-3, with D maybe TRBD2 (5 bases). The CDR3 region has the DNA TGCGCCAGCAGCCACTCCCAGGAGGCACCTAGCACAGATACGCAGTATTTT. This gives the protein CASSHSQEAPSTDTQYF.